Listed below are T cell receptor beta chains from one sample, sequenced in a study of long-term antiretroviral therapy in people with HIV. Profiling relied on immunoSEQ multiplex PCR, and the TCRdb table lists in-frame clones only, not all of them. The sample shows some 21,000 clones, approximately 82% of them seen only once. Material: unsorted PBMCs, obtained 0.2 years after starting antiretroviral therapy. All receptors derive from a woman younger than 45 with HIV. CDR3s include the opening cysteine and the closing phenylalanine or tryptophan. Fields, in order: D gene, V gene, J gene, clone size, CDR3 protein, CDR3 DNA. A D gene is named only where the DNA matches it firmly. Clone size is not always given. Where it is, it says once, few, many or a class for expanded clones.

d_gene: NA; v_gene: TRBV9; j_gene: TRBJ2-5; abundance: NA; CDR3aa: CASSVEEARIGTQYF; CDR3nt: TGTGCCAGCAGCGTAGAGGAGGCGCGGATTGGGACCCAGTACTTC
d_gene: NA; v_gene: TRBV30; j_gene: TRBJ1-1; abundance: NA; CDR3aa: CAWTDRNTEAFF; CDR3nt: TGTGCCTGGACTGACAGGAACACTGAAGCTTTCTTT
d_gene: NA; v_gene: TRBV27; j_gene: TRBJ1-6; abundance: NA; CDR3aa: CASSRPGPNSPLHF; CDR3nt: TGTGCCAGCAGCCGGCCCGGGCCTAATTCACCCCTCCACTTT
d_gene: NA; v_gene: TRBV6-5; j_gene: TRBJ1-6; abundance: NA; CDR3aa: CASSYTQDPFSPLHF; CDR3nt: TGTGCCAGCAGTTACACCCAGGACCCGTTTTCACCCCTCCACTTT
d_gene: NA; v_gene: TRBV2; j_gene: TRBJ1-5; abundance: NA; CDR3aa: CASSEGGFNQPQHF; CDR3nt: TGTGCCAGCAGTGAAGGGGGCTTCAATCAGCCCCAGCATTTT
d_gene: NA; v_gene: TRBV11-1; j_gene: TRBJ2-7; abundance: few; CDR3aa: CASSSDSRYEQYF; CDR3nt: TGTGCCAGCAGCTCGGACAGTCGCTACGAGCAGTACTTC
d_gene: NA; v_gene: TRBV27; j_gene: TRBJ1-5; abundance: NA; CDR3aa: CASSPGVNNQPQHF; CDR3nt: TGTGCCAGCAGTCCGGGGGTAAACAATCAGCCCCAGCATTTT
d_gene: NA; v_gene: TRBV23-1; j_gene: TRBJ2-2; abundance: NA; CDR3aa: CALLGDGDIGELFF; CDR3nt: TGCGCCCTCCTGGGGGACGGGGACATCGGGGAGCTGTTTTTT
d_gene: NA; v_gene: TRBV10-3; j_gene: TRBJ1-3; abundance: NA; CDR3aa: CATVFGNTIYF; CDR3nt: TGTGCCACCGTTTTCGGAAACACCATATATTTT
d_gene: NA; v_gene: TRBV10-3; j_gene: TRBJ2-5; abundance: NA; CDR3aa: CAISSWRGQETQYF; CDR3nt: TGTGCCATCTCCTCCTGGCGGGGACAAGAGACCCAGTACTTC
d_gene: NA; v_gene: TRBV29-1; j_gene: TRBJ1-1; abundance: NA; CDR3aa: CSVGDQNMNTEAFF; CDR3nt: TGCAGCGTTGGGGATCAGAATATGAACACTGAAGCTTTCTTT
d_gene: NA; v_gene: TRBV4-1; j_gene: TRBJ2-3; abundance: NA; CDR3aa: CASSQGAGVTDTQYF; CDR3nt: TGCGCCAGCAGCCAAGGGGCAGGAGTCACAGATACGCAGTATTTT
d_gene: NA; v_gene: TRBV27; j_gene: TRBJ1-1; abundance: NA; CDR3aa: CASGTWGNTEAFF; CDR3nt: TGTGCCAGCGGGACTTGGGGAAACACTGAAGCTTTCTTT
d_gene: TRBD1; v_gene: TRBV5-6; j_gene: TRBJ1-2; abundance: NA; CDR3aa: CASSFRTGSVDGYTF; CDR3nt: TGTGCCAGCAGCTTCAGGACAGGGAGCGTCGATGGCTACACCTTC
d_gene: NA; v_gene: TRBV5-8; j_gene: TRBJ2-7; abundance: NA; CDR3aa: CASGRDNSYEQYF; CDR3nt: TGTGCCAGCGGTCGGGACAACTCCTACGAGCAGTACTTC
d_gene: TRBD1; v_gene: TRBV7-9; j_gene: TRBJ1-2; abundance: once; CDR3aa: CASSRGQGLGRYGYTF; CDR3nt: TGTGCCAGCAGCAGGGGACAGGGTCTAGGAAGATATGGCTACACCTTC
d_gene: NA; v_gene: TRBV7-3; j_gene: TRBJ2-5; abundance: NA; CDR3aa: CASSLRNQETQYF; CDR3nt: TGTGCCAGCAGCCTTAGAAATCAAGAGACCCAGTACTTC
d_gene: NA; v_gene: TRBV7-9; j_gene: TRBJ1-1; abundance: NA; CDR3aa: CASRPDKSLEAFF; CDR3nt: TGTGCCAGCAGACCCGACAAATCCCTTGAAGCTTTCTTT
d_gene: NA; v_gene: TRBV2; j_gene: TRBJ1-1; abundance: NA; CDR3aa: CASRLVVRMNTEAFF; CDR3nt: TGTGCCAGCAGGTTAGTGGTAAGGATGAACACTGAAGCTTTCTTT
d_gene: TRBD1; v_gene: TRBV19; j_gene: TRBJ1-1; abundance: NA; CDR3aa: CASSPGTGVGTEAFF; CDR3nt: TGTGCCAGTAGTCCGGGGACAGGGGTAGGGACTGAAGCTTTCTTT
d_gene: NA; v_gene: TRBV15; j_gene: TRBJ1-1; abundance: NA; CDR3aa: CATSRARGADTEAFF; CDR3nt: TGTGCCACCAGCAGGGCCCGGGGGGCAGACACTGAAGCTTTCTTT
d_gene: NA; v_gene: TRBV18; j_gene: TRBJ1-1; abundance: once; CDR3aa: CASSPLAGDVTEAFF; CDR3nt: TGTGCCAGCTCACCACTAGCTGGGGATGTGACTGAAGCTTTCTTT
d_gene: TRBD2; v_gene: TRBV10-3; j_gene: TRBJ2-3; abundance: NA; CDR3aa: CAITPGTSGTDTQYF; CDR3nt: TGTGCCATCACCCCCGGGACTAGCGGGACAGATACGCAGTATTTT